The TCR beta chain described here comes from a study of cytomegalovirus exposure and HLA in healthy donors. Study findings and constraints: The study flagged approximately 180 TCR beta chains as cytomegalovirus-associated. In most subjects, TCR beta sequences reportedly gave accurate predictions of HLA-A and HLA-B alleles. CMV serostatus stood as the only immune exposure information on hand. Roughly uniform depth of sequencing across donors was assumed in presence/absence analyses.

Use of 60 Vbeta and 13 Jbeta primers characterized the PCR. Only in-frame clones appear in the TCRdb table, and some are missing; sequencing was by immunoSEQ multiplex PCR. The table records around 150,000 clones, more than 75% of them present only once. Remarks on this clone: Its antigen remains unidentified.

The V segment lost 4 bases and the J segment 5 bases; nucleotides outside the gene matches: 5. CDR3 length: 15 residues. The germline CDR1 and CDR2 sequences are LNHDA and SQIVND (reference sequence). The chain carries TRBV19 and TRBJ2-7; 13 bases map to TRBD2. The TCR sequence derives from a male donor in good health and CMV-seronegative. Material: PBMCs. CDR3 DNA sequence: TGTGCCAGTAGTAGGGACACTAGCGGGGGGGACGAGCAGTACTTC. Its protein product is CASSRDTSGGDEQYF. The full variable domain, completed using reference TRBV19 and TRBJ2-7, is DGGITQSPKYLFRKEGQNVTLSCEQNLNHDAMYWYRQDPGQGLRLIYYSQIVNDFQKGDIAEGYSVSREKKESFPLTVTSAQKNPTAFYLCASSRDTSGGDEQYFGPGTRLTVT.